Shown below are 27 T cell receptor beta chains from a single sample sequenced in a study of T cells after yellow fever vaccination. TCRdb called the 5' RACE reads again in MiXCR, with one record for every CDR3 protein. The table has about 85,000 distinct CDR3 sequences, 13% seen once. The sequencing used CD8+ T cells not binding an NS4B(214-222) dextramer, sorted from PBMCs, collected more than 20 days after the first yellow fever vaccination. The receptors originated from a man aged 18 to 29 who received the YFV17D yellow fever vaccine.

A few counts support this clonotype. This chain links TRBV5-1 with TRBJ1-2, with TRBD1 matching over 8 bases. CDR3 length equals 15 residues. V lost 4 bases to trimming and J lost 0 bases; unmatched junction nucleotides: 5. The germline CDR1 and CDR2 sequences are SGHRS and YFSETQ. Here the CDR3 DNA reads TGCGCCAGCAGCGGAGGACAGGGACCTAACTATGGCTACACCTTC. Translation: CASSGGQGPNYGYTF.

This clonotype was picked up a small number of times. CDR3 sequence: CASSIWGGTEAFF. The DNA of the CDR3 is TGTGCCAGTAGTATTTGGGGCGGCACTGAAGCTTTCTTT. This chain links TRBV19 with TRBJ1-1; tentative D call: TRBD1 (5 bases). V was shortened by 3 bases and J by 4 bases, with 9 bases between the two germline ends. There are 13 residues in the CDR3. Germline-derived CDR1 and CDR2 are LNHDA and SQIVND (reference sequence).

This chain links TRBV20-1 with TRBJ2-7, with D perhaps TRBD2 (6 bases). V lost 0 bases, J lost 3 bases, and 6 bases lay in between. CDR3 length: 12 amino acids. Germline CDR1 reads DFQATT; CDR2 reads SNEGSKA (reference sequence). Here the CDR3 DNA reads TGCAGTGCTAGAGAGCGGGGCTACGAGCAGTACGTC. Its translation: CSARERGYEQYV.

This clonotype was picked up a small number of times. The J gene is TRBJ2-5, the V gene TRBV10-3; 9 bases align to TRBD2. V gave up 6 bases and J gave up 3 bases; unmatched junction bases: 5. The CDR3 extends over 14 amino acids. Germline CDR1 ENHRY, CDR2 SYGVKD. This CDR3 is CAISATSGEETQYF. CDR3 DNA: TGTGCCATCAGCGCGACTAGCGGTGAAGAGACCCAGTACTTC.

The CDR3 loop reads CASSPRAGGYGGFLNEQFF. CDR3 bases: TGTGCCAGCAGCCCCCGGGCAGGGGGCTACGGGGGCTTCCTGAATGAGCAGTTCTTC. This chain links TRBV6-1 with TRBJ2-1, with 8 nucleotides matching TRBD1. Trimming removed 6 bases from V and 7 bases from J; junction bases left unmatched: 23. CDR1 MNHNS and CDR2 SASEGT come from the germline V gene. CDR3 length equals 19 residues.

V gene TRBV4-1 combines with J gene TRBJ1-2; TRBD1 aligns across 7 bases. CDR3 length equals 17 residues. J was trimmed by 8 bases and V by 2 bases; bases with no gene match: 17. CDR1 and CDR2 (germline): MGHRA, YSYEKL. The CDR3 spells CASSQTRGQASLWGYTF. DNA of the CDR3: TGCGCCAGCAGCCAAACCAGAGGACAGGCTTCTCTATGGGGCTACACCTTC.

The V gene is TRBV15, the J gene TRBJ2-7; weak D call: TRBD2 (5 bases). The ends were cut back, 10 bases at V and 0 bases at J, with 10 bases in the middle. CDR3 length equals 12 residues. CDR1 and CDR2 from the germline V gene are LNHNV and YYDKDF (reference sequence). The CDR3 loop is CAIGESSYEQYF. The CDR3 nucleotides read TGTGCCATTGGGGAGAGCTCCTACGAGCAGTACTTC.

The rearrangement links TRBV12-3 or TRBV12-4 to TRBJ1-5; D is unresolved. V was clipped by 3 bases and J by 2 bases, with 20 bases between them. The CDR3 contains 18 residues. CDR3 in DNA: TGTGCCAGCAGTTTCGGCAGCCCTGGCCCTTGGGGCAATCAGCCCCAGCATTTT. Amino acids: CASSFGSPGPWGNQPQHF.

The genes are TRBV5-6 and TRBJ2-5; 8 positions match TRBD2. The CDR3 sequence is 16 residues long. Looked up from germline, CDR1 is SGHDT and CDR2 is YYEEEE. Trimming removed 2 bases from V and 5 bases from J; junction bases left unmatched: 11. The CDR3 nucleotides read TGTGCCAGCAGCTTCATCCGGGCCCGGGAGGGGGAGACCCAGTACTTC. As protein: CASSFIRAREGETQYF.

This clonotype was observed a few times. The V call is TRBV9, the J call TRBJ2-6; D could derive from TRBD1 or TRBD2 (5 bases each). The CDR3 spans 15 residues. V shed 6 bases and J shed 2 bases, with 12 bases lying between them. Germline V CDR1 and CDR2: SGDLS, YYNGEE. DNA for the CDR3: TGTGCCAGCACCCCGGGGCTTCCTGGGGCCAACGTCCTGACTTTC. This codes for CASTPGLPGANVLTF.

This clonotype was observed a handful of times. CDR3 sequence reads: CSVEYGITHNEQFF. DNA for the CDR3: TGCAGCGTTGAGTACGGGATAACCCACAATGAGCAGTTCTTC. J is TRBJ2-1 and V is TRBV29-1; D possibly corresponds to TRBD2 (5 bases). Trimming shortened V by 3 bases and J by 5 bases, and 14 bases separated the two germline ends. Germline V gives CDR1 SQVTM, CDR2 ANQGSEA. This CDR3 contains 14 residues.

This clonotype showed up many times. The CDR3 spells CASSESGGARDEQFF. The CDR3 DNA sequence: TGTGCCAGCAGTGAGAGCGGGGGGGCCCGCGATGAGCAGTTCTTC. The chain uses TRBV6-4 and TRBJ2-1; 10 bases align to TRBD2. Unmatched junction bases numbered 7, after V lost 3 bases and J lost 8 bases. The CDR3 is 15 amino acids. Germline CDR1 reads MRHNA; CDR2 reads SNTAGT.

The chain carries TRBV12-3 or TRBV12-4 and TRBJ1-1; D is unresolved. CDR3 length: 14 amino acids. V was pared by 3 bases and J by 4 bases, with 12 bases between. CDR3 sequence: CASSFRDLATEAFF. CDR3 coding DNA: TGTGCCAGCAGTTTTCGAGATCTAGCCACTGAAGCTTTCTTT.

The chain is built from TRBV20-1 and TRBJ1-5; D gene unclear. CDR1 and CDR2 from the germline V gene are DFQATT and SNEGSKA (reference sequence). With 4 bases removed from V and 0 bases from J, the gap between germline ends came to 4 bases. This CDR3 has 12 amino acids. The DNA of the CDR3 is TGCAGTGCTATCTATAGCAATCAGCCCCAGCATTTT. The encoded protein is CSAIYSNQPQHF.

The V and J genes are TRBV6-2 or TRBV6-3 and TRBJ1-1; D may be TRBD1 (5 bases). Trimming cost V 7 bases and J 0 bases, with 9 bases left between them. CDR1 is MNHEY and CDR2 is SVGEGT in the germline V gene. This CDR3 contains 13 residues. The CDR3 here is CASISGMNTEAFF. The CDR3, as DNA: TGTGCCAGCATTTCAGGGATGAACACTGAAGCTTTCTTT.

The sample holds a few counts of this clonotype. The CDR3, as DNA: TGTGCCAGCAGTTTATCCCTGATTGATAGCGGGGAGGCCACAGATACGCAGTATTTT. Encoded protein: CASSLSLIDSGEATDTQYF. J is TRBJ2-3 and V is TRBV28, with 8 bases identical to TRBD2. CDR1 is MDHEN and CDR2 is SYDVKM in the germline V gene. The V gene end was trimmed by 1 base and the J gene end by 2 bases; junction bases not matched to a gene: 14. This CDR3 contains 19 residues.

This clonotype came up a few times. The chain carries TRBV10-3 and TRBJ2-7, with 10 bases that match TRBD2. The V segment lost 4 bases and the J segment 0 bases; nucleotides outside the gene matches: 3. In germline, CDR1 is ENHRY, CDR2 SYGVKD. The CDR3 is made up of 15 amino acids. Here the CDR3 reads CAISVTSGPSYEQYF. CDR3 nucleotide sequence: TGTGCCATCAGTGTGACTAGCGGGCCCTCCTACGAGCAGTACTTC.

Here the CDR3 DNA reads TGTGCCAGCAGCTCGGGAGCCACGAATGAGCAGTTCTTC. Its protein product is CASSSGATNEQFF. This chain connects TRBV11-2 to TRBJ2-1; a possible D gene is TRBD2 (6 bases). The CDR3 runs to 13 residues. Germline V gene lookup returns CDR1 SGHAT and CDR2 FQNNGV. V was cut by 4 bases and J by 7 bases, with 11 bases left in between.

This clonotype was observed a few times. DNA for the CDR3: TGCAGCGCGGACCCCGGGACAGAGAACACCGGGGAGCTGTTTTTT. Protein product: CSADPGTENTGELFF. The V gene is TRBV29-1, the J gene TRBJ2-2; 7 bases line up with TRBD1. Germline V gene lookup returns CDR1 SQVTM and CDR2 ANQGSEA. V trimming: 7 bases; J trimming: 1 base; junction bases outside the gene matches: 9. The CDR3 runs 15 residues.

This clonotype has just one count. The chain carries TRBV7-3 and TRBJ2-1, with D uncertain. Germline assignment: CDR1 SGHTA and CDR2 FQGTGA. The CDR3 loop spans 13 amino acids. V gave up 2 bases and J gave up 6 bases, with 8 bases separating them. The CDR3 region has the DNA TGTGCCAGCAGCTTACCACCTTTCAATGAGCAGTTCTTC. Its translation: CASSLPPFNEQFF.

This clonotype was seen only a few times. The chain couples TRBV15 to TRBJ2-5; no firm D call. Looked up from germline, CDR1 is LNHNV and CDR2 is YYDKDF (reference sequence). Trimming removed 3 bases at V and 2 bases at J, with 10 bases between. The CDR3 runs to 14 residues. CDR3 residues: CATSSGGKQETQYF. CDR3 sequence (DNA): TGTGCCACCAGCAGTGGTGGGAAACAAGAGACCCAGTACTTC. Variable domain in full (rest from reference TRBV15 and TRBJ2-5): DAMVIQNPRYQVTQFGKPVTLSCSQTLNHNVMYWYQQKSSQAPKLLFHYYDKDFNNEADTPDNFQSRRPNTSFCFLDIRSPGLGDTAMYLCATSSGGKQETQYFGPGTRLLVL.

The sample holds a few counts of this clonotype. V is TRBV6-5 and J is TRBJ2-5; unclear D gene. V shed 2 bases and J shed 4 bases, with 8 bases lying between them. The CDR3 sequence is 13 residues long. Looked up from germline, CDR1 is MNHEY and CDR2 is SVGAGI. The CDR3 DNA is TGTGCCAGCAGTTACGGGGTTGGAGAGACCCAGTACTTC. Translating it yields CASSYGVGETQYF.

This clonotype was observed a handful of times. The rearrangement uses TRBV5-4 and TRBJ1-2; D uncertain. V lost 2 bases and J 3 bases, leaving 8 bases between the germline ends. The CDR3 is made up of 13 amino acids. Germline V gene lookup returns CDR1 SGHNT and CDR2 YYREEE (reference sequence). The DNA for the CDR3 is TGTGCCAGCAGCTTTACCCCGGACTATGGCTACACCTTC. Protein: CASSFTPDYGYTF.

This chain uses TRBV28 with TRBJ1-2; D not certain. CDR1 MDHEN and CDR2 SYDVKM come from the germline V gene. The CDR3 contains 15 residues. Between the trimmed V and J ends, which lost 6 bases and 2 bases, there was a span of 16 bases. CDR3 in DNA: TGTGCCAGCAGCTCCGGCCTTCTGAGCAACTATGGCTACACCTTC. This translates into CASSSGLLSNYGYTF.

The rearrangement links TRBV4-3 to TRBJ1-4; 8 positions match TRBD1. V dropped 0 bases and J dropped 8; count of bases not matched to a gene: 11. The V gene's germline CDR1 is LGHNA and CDR2 YSLEER. This CDR3 comprises 17 residues. The CDR3 loop is CASSQDGQGAAGEKLFF. The CDR3 nucleotides are TGCGCCAGCAGCCAAGATGGGCAGGGGGCCGCAGGGGAAAAACTGTTTTTT.

There are a few counts of this clonotype. The gene calls are TRBV3-1 and TRBJ1-2, with D uncertain. Germline V gene sequence: CDR1 LGHDT, CDR2 YNNKEL (reference sequence). The CDR3 sequence is 14 residues long. Trimming removed 4 bases from V and 3 bases from J, with 12 bases in between. The DNA of the CDR3 is TGTGCCAGCAGCCCTCCGGGAGGACACTATGGCTACACCTTC. It is translated as CASSPPGGHYGYTF.

This clonotype was recorded a few times. The chain links TRBV5-5 to TRBJ1-1, with D possibly being TRBD1 (5 bases). V was trimmed by 0 bases and J by 1 base, leaving 7 bases between them. The CDR3 loop spans 14 amino acids. CDR1 SGHKS and CDR2 YYEKEE come from the germline V gene (reference sequence). This chain's CDR3 is CASSLVGANTEAFF. In nucleotides, the CDR3 is TGTGCCAGCAGCTTGGTAGGGGCGAACACTGAAGCTTTCTTT. Based on the CDR3 plus reference TRBV5-5 and TRBJ1-1, the full variable domain is DAGVTQSPTHLIKTRGQQVTLRCSPISGHKSVSWYQQVLGQGPQFIFQYYEKEERGRGNFPDRFSARQFPNYSSELNVNALLLGDSALYLCASSLVGANTEAFFGQGTRLTVV.